These 3 T cell receptor beta chains came from one sample sequenced in a study of shared clonotypes between healthy human individuals. Libraries were prepared by immunoSEQ multiplex PCR; TCRdb keeps only in-frame clonotypes and omits some of them. The repertoire consists of some 1 million clones, with about three quarters occurring once and the leading ten covering less than 1.5%. The sample comprised memory CD4+ T cells sorted from blood. Subset defined: CD45RA-negative fraction. Source of these receptors: a man between 18 and 35 years old in good health.

The chain carries TRBV19 and TRBJ1-2; D unresolved. The CDR3 is 13 amino acids. V lost 5 bases and J lost 5, with 12 bases in between. Germline V gives CDR1 LNHDA, CDR2 SQIVND (reference sequence). CDR3: CASSSAGGYGYTF. In DNA form, the CDR3 reads TGTGCCAGTAGTTCGGCCGGAGGGTATGGCTACACCTTC. Together with reference TRBV19 and TRBJ1-2, the CDR3 gives the full variable domain: DGGITQSPKYLFRKEGQNVTLSCEQNLNHDAMYWYRQDPGQGLRLIYYSQIVNDFQKGDIAEGYSVSREKKESFPLTVTSAQKNPTAFYLCASSSAGGYGYTFGSGTRLTVV.

The V and J genes are TRBV28 and TRBJ1-5; no reliable D call. Between the trimmed V and J ends, which lost 7 bases and 2 bases, there was a span of 15 bases. The CDR3 spans 15 residues. The germline V gene has CDR1 MDHEN and CDR2 SYDVKM. The CDR3 region has the DNA TGTGCCAGCATTACCATGGGCTCGGGCAATCAGCCCCAGCATTTT. This codes for CASITMGSGNQPQHF.

This clone has just one count. The CDR3 spells CASSLAGQGNTEAFF. For the CDR3, the DNA is TGTGCCAGCAGCTTAGCGGGACAGGGGAACACTGAAGCTTTCTTT. This chain joins TRBV7-8 and TRBJ1-1; 9 nucleotides align to TRBD1. Germline V gene sequence: CDR1 SGHVS, CDR2 FQNEAQ. The J segment lost 1 base and the V segment lost 0 bases, leaving 0 bases of the junction unmatched. The CDR3 sequence is 15 residues long.